This T cell receptor (beta chain) is drawn from a study of PD-1 blockade in classical Hodgkin lymphoma. On the study more broadly: The study gave patients nivolumab 3 mg/kg intravenously every 2 weeks.

Sequenced by immunoSEQ multiplex PCR; TCRdb stores in-frame clones only, minus some. This sample carries under 50,000 clones, roughly 65% of them seen once, and the ten largest clones take around 3%. General study findings and limits: Those patients who began receiving nivolumab less than 1 year after ASCT had lower diversity, and they were excluded. The study reported lower baseline TCR diversity in newly diagnosed patients than in healthy donors.

As for time point: cycle 4 day 1 (C4D1), after six to seven weeks of nivolumab. The patients all showed relapse after autologous stem cell transplantation, while their brentuximab vedotin exposure varied. The patients, who had relapsed/refractory classical Hodgkin lymphoma, achieved best responses of complete response, partial response or progressive disease. Concerning this clone: Its target is unknown.

The sample consisted of peripheral blood mononuclear cells (PBMCs), taken before the fourth cycle of nivolumab. The TCR comes from a human donor with classical Hodgkin lymphoma.

CDR3 protein: CASRPTGYSNQPQHF. The DNA for the CDR3 is TGTGCCAGCAGACCGACAGGGTATAGCAATCAGCCCCAGCATTTT. The chain combines TRBV6-5 with TRBJ1-5, with 7 bases matching TRBD1. The V gene's germline CDR1 is MNHEY and CDR2 SVGAGI. The J segment lost 0 bases and the V segment lost 6 bases, leaving 5 bases of the junction unmatched. The CDR3 contains 15 residues.